These 5 T cell receptor beta chains were sequenced from one sample in a study of shared clonotypes between healthy human individuals (dated by TCRdb to the early 2020s). The receptor library was made with the immunoSEQ multiplex PCR assay. Drawn from immuneACCESS, this table holds only the in-frame rearrangements with V and J called that TCRdb kept. Clones are partly lost; checked studies trace under half to an unresolved V gene and leave the rest unexplained. The sample data list 2 million to 2.5 million clones, and around 95% of these were observed just once. In total, the top ten clones hold around 0.13% of the sample. Source material: naive CD4+ T cells sorted from blood. The cell subset or site label, read with the paper, signifies: CD45RA+ positively selected. The receptors shown here come from a young man in good health.

This rearrangement joins TRBV4-1 to TRBJ2-2; TRBD1 is a possible D gene (6 bases). CDR1 is MGHRA and CDR2 is YSYEKL in the germline V gene. This CDR3 has 15 amino acids. Trimming cost V 0 bases and J 4 bases, with 9 bases left between them. The CDR3 DNA sequence: TGCGCCAGCAGCCAAGAAACAGGGAGCACCGGGGAGCTGTTTTTT. This codes for CASSQETGSTGELFF.

The chain links TRBV28 to TRBJ2-3; no clear D gene. The V gene lost 3 bases and the J gene lost 9 bases, with 10 bases spanning the gap. From germline, CDR1 is MDHEN and CDR2 SYDVKM. The CDR3 sequence is 12 residues long. The CDR3: CASSFPSLTQYF. The CDR3 DNA is TGTGCCAGCAGTTTCCCCTCGCTGACGCAGTATTTT.

The CDR3 DNA follows: TGTGCCACCAGCAGCCTTTACAGGGGGCAATACGAGCAGTACTTC. Its protein is CATSSLYRGQYEQYF. The J gene is TRBJ2-7, the V gene TRBV15; 9 bases are a match to TRBD1. CDR1 and CDR2 (germline): LNHNV, YYDKDF (reference sequence). The junction had 7 bases not matched to a gene; V was cut back by 3 bases and J by 4 bases. This CDR3 spans 15 amino acids. Drawing the rest from reference TRBV15 and TRBJ2-7, the complete variable domain is DAMVIQNPRYQVTQFGKPVTLSCSQTLNHNVMYWYQQKSSQAPKLLFHYYDKDFNNEADTPDNFQSRRPNTSFCFLDIRSPGLGDTAMYLCATSSLYRGQYEQYFGPGTRLTVT.

This sequence joins TRBV6-5 and TRBJ1-2, with a tentative D call TRBD1 (5 bases). Germline V CDR1 and CDR2: MNHEY, SVGAGI. Trimming left V 6 bases short and J 7 bases short, with 15 bases between. The CDR3 contains 13 residues. The CDR3 DNA follows: TGTGCCAGCAGCCGACGGGGCCCGGGTGGCTACACCTTC. Translation gives CASSRRGPGGYTF.

The chain employs TRBV7-2 and TRBJ2-7, with D possibly matching TRBD1 (6 bases). V was clipped by 5 bases and J by 3 bases, with 14 bases between them. This CDR3 has 14 amino acids. The germline gives CDR1 SGHTA, CDR2 FQGNSA. The CDR3 bases are TGTGCCAGCAGCCTTATACAGGGAATCTACGAGCAGTACTTC. Translating it yields CASSLIQGIYEQYF.